The T cell receptor (beta chain) described here comes from a study of cytomegalovirus exposure and HLA in healthy donors. About this clone: Its antigen is unidentified.

The assay was immunoSEQ multiplex PCR, and TCRdb's table has in-frame clones only and misses some. The table has tens of thousands of clones, 95% to 97% seen once. Trimming shortened V by 5 bases and J by 8 bases, and 15 bases separated the two germline ends. CDR3 length: 12 amino acids. Germline-derived CDR1 and CDR2 are GTSNPN and SVGIG (reference sequence). General study results and limits: Reportedly, cytomegalovirus status was diagnosed with high sensitivity and specificity. Investigators reported 150 to 200 TCR beta chains as tied to cytomegalovirus.

Separate from the approximately 650-subject first cohort, the approximately 120-subject validation cohort was the one that the donors belonged to. The sequencing sample was made of PBMCs. V gene TRBV30 combines with J gene TRBJ1-2, with TRBD1 as a possible D gene (5 bases). This sequence originates from a woman aged 18-29 years in good health and CMV-seropositive. The CDR3 DNA sequence: TGTGCCTGGCGGTGGGGGGTCGAAGGCTACACCTTC. Protein: CAWRWGVEGYTF.